This TCR beta chain is from a study of blood T cell repertoires in COVID-19. Study in general: Collection of acute and convalescent COVID-19 samples took place in the United States, Italy and Spain. Sources were T cells, B-cell-depleted T cells, or PBMCs; the material itself was cDNA or gDNA.

The trim removed 4 bases at V and 7 bases at J, leaving 16 bases unmatched. Looked up from germline, CDR1 is SGHTA and CDR2 is FQGTGA. This CDR3 comprises 18 residues. Produced via immunoSEQ multiplex PCR; TCRdb's table is partial and in-frame only. Of some 300,000 clones in the sample, 90% are singletons; the top ten hold around 0.96%. This receptor was obtained from a middle-aged woman with COVID-19, enrolled during active disease. Sequenced sample: peripheral blood. The J gene is TRBJ2-1, the V gene TRBV7-3; 10 bases are shared with TRBD2. CDR3 region: CASSSTPPRETSGNEQFF. The CDR3 region has the DNA TGTGCCAGCAGCTCTACCCCTCCAAGAGAGACTAGCGGGAATGAGCAGTTCTTC.